This T cell receptor beta chain comes out of a study of CD8 T cells in ankylosing spondylitis. For this clonotype: Its antigen is not identified.

Making the TCR beta libraries involved quantitative 5'-RACE with molecular barcodes. One entry per CDR3 protein, called by TCRdb with MiXCR from the 5' RACE reads. The data hold some 130,000 distinct CDR3 sequences, with 17% observed a single time. Study outcomes and limitations: There were earlier reports of some motif variants in reactive arthritis synovial fluid and blood. Disease-linked clones were reportedly significantly enriched in matched ankylosing spondylitis synovial fluid. A TCR beta motif of about eight highly homologous variants seemed to mark ankylosing spondylitis blood.

Source material: blood, either unsorted or a sorted T cell fraction (not recorded which). The TCR originated in a male donor with ankylosing spondylitis.

CDR3 sequence reads: CASSLDRGLREQYF. The CDR3 coding sequence is TGCGCCAGCAGCCTGGACAGGGGGTTAAGGGAGCAGTACTTC. The chain combines TRBV4-3 with TRBJ2-7; 10 nucleotides agree with TRBD1. CDR3 size: 14 residues. V shed 4 bases, J shed 7 bases, and the junction held 7 bases outside the gene matches. From germline, CDR1 is LGHNA and CDR2 YSLEER.